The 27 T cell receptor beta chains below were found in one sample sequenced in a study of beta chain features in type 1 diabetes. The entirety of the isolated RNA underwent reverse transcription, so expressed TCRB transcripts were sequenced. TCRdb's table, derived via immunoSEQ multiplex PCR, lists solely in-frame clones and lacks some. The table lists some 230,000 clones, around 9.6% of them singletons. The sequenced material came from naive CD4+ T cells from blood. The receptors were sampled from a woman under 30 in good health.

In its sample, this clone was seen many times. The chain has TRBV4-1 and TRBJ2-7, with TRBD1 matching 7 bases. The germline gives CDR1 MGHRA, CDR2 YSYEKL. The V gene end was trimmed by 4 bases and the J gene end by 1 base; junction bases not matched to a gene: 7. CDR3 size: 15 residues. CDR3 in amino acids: CASSREQGTSYEQYF. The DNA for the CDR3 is TGCGCCAGCAGCCGGGAACAGGGGACGTCCTACGAGCAGTACTTC.

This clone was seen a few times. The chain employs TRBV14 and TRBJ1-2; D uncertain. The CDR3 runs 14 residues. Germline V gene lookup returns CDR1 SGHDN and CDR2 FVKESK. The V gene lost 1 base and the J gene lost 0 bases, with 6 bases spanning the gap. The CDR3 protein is CASSQGLANYGYTF. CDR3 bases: TGTGCCAGCAGCCAAGGACTGGCTAACTATGGCTACACCTTC. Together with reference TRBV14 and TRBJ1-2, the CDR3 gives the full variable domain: EAGVTQFPSHSVIEKGQTVTLRCDPISGHDNLYWYRRVMGKEIKFLLHFVKESKQDESGMPNNRFLAERTGGTYSTLKVQPAELEDSGVYFCASSQGLANYGYTFGSGTRLTVV.

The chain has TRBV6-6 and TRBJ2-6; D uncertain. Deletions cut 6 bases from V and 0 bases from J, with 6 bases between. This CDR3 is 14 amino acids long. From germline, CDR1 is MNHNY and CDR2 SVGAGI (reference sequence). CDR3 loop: CASSPVSGANVLTF. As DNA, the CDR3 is TGTGCCAGCAGCCCGGTCTCTGGGGCCAACGTCCTGACTTTC.

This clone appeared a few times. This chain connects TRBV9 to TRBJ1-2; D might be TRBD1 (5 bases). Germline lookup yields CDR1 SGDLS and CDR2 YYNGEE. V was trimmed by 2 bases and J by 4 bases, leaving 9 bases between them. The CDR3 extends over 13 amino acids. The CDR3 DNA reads TGTGCCAGCAGCGTCCAGGGATCCTATGGCTACACCTTC. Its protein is CASSVQGSYGYTF.

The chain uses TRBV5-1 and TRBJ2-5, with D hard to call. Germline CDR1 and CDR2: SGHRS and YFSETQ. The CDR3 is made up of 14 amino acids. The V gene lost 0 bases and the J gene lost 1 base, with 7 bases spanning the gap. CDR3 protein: CASSLGQAQETQYF. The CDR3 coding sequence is TGCGCCAGCAGCTTGGGGCAGGCCCAAGAGACCCAGTACTTC.

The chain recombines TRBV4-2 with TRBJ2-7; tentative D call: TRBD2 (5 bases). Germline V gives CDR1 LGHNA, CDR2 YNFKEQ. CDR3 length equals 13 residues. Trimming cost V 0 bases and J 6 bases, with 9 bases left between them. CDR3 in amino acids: CASSQDRGSEQYF. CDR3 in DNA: TGTGCCAGCAGCCAAGATCGGGGAAGCGAGCAGTACTTC.

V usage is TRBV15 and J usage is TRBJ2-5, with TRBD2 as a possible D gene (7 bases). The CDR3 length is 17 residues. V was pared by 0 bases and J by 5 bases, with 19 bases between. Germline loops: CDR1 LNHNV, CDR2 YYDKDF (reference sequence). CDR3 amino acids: CATSREARGGVRETQYF. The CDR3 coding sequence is TGTGCCACCAGCAGAGAAGCTAGGGGGGGGGTACGGGAGACCCAGTACTTC.

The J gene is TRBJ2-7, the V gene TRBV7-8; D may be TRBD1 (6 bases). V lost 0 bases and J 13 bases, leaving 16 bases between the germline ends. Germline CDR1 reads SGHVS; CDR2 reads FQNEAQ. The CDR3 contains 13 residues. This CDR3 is CASSLATGFRHYF. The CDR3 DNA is TGTGCCAGCAGCTTAGCGACAGGATTTAGGCATTACTTC.

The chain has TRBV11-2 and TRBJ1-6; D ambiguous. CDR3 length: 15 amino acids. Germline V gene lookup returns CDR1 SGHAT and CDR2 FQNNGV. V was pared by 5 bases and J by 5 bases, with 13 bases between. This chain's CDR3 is CASSRNGIDNSPLHF. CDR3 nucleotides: TGTGCCAGCAGCCGAAACGGGATAGATAATTCACCCCTCCACTTT.

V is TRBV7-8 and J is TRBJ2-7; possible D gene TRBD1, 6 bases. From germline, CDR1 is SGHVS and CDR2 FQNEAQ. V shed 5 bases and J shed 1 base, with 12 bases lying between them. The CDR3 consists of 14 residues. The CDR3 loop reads CASSTGRGSYEQYF. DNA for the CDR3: TGTGCCAGCAGCACCGGCAGGGGATCCTACGAGCAGTACTTC.

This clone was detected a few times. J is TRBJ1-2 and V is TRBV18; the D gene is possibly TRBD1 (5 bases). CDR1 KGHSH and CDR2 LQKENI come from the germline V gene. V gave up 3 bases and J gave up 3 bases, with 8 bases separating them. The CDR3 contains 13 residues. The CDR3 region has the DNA TGTGCCAGCTCACCGTCGGGGGACTATGGCTACACCTTC. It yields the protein CASSPSGDYGYTF.

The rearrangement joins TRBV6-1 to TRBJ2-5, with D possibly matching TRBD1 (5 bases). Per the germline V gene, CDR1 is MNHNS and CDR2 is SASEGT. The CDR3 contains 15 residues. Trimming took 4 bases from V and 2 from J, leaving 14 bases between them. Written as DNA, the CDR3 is TGTGCCAGCAGTGGGGTGACAGTAAGTCAAGAGACCCAGTACTTC. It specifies CASSGVTVSQETQYF.

CDR3 protein: CASSPLGGSAYEQYF. The DNA for the CDR3 is TGTGCCAGCAGCCCTCTCGGAGGGAGCGCCTACGAGCAGTACTTC. V usage is TRBV7-9 and J usage is TRBJ2-7, with D possibly being TRBD2 (6 bases). Trimming shortened V by 5 bases and J by 2 bases, and 16 bases separated the two germline ends. Germline values: CDR1 SEHNR, CDR2 FQNEAQ (reference sequence). The CDR3 is made up of 15 amino acids.

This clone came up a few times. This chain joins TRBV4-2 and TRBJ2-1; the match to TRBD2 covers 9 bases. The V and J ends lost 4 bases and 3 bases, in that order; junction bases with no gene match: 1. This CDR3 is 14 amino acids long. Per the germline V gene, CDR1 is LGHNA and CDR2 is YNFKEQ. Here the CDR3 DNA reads TGTGCCAGCAGCCTAGCGGGGGTCTACAATGAGCAGTTCTTC. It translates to CASSLAGVYNEQFF.

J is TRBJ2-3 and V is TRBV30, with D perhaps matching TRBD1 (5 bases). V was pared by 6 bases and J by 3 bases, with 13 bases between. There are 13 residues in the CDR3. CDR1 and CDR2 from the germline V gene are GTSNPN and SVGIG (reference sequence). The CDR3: CACDSKGTDTQYF. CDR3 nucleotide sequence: TGTGCCTGCGACAGCAAAGGGACAGATACGCAGTATTTT.

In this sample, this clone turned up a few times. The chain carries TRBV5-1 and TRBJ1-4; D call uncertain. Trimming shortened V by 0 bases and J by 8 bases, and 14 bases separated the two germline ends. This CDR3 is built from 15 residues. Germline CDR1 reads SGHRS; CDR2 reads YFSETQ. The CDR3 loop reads CASSLGSVLIEKLFF. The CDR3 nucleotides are TGCGCCAGCAGCTTGGGATCCGTCCTAATCGAAAAACTGTTTTTT. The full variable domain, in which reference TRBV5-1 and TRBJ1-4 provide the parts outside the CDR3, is KAGVTQTPRYLIKTRGQQVTLSCSPISGHRSVSWYQQTPGQGLQFLFEYFSETQRNKGNFPGRFSGRQFSNSRSEMNVSTLELGDSALYLCASSLGSVLIEKLFFGSGTQLSVL.

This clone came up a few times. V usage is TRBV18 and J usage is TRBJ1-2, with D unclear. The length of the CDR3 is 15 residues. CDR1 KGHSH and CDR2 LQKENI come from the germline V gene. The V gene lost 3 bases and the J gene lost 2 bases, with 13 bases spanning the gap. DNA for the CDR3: TGTGCCAGCTCACCGAGGGCGCAGCCAAACTATGGCTACACCTTC. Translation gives CASSPRAQPNYGYTF.

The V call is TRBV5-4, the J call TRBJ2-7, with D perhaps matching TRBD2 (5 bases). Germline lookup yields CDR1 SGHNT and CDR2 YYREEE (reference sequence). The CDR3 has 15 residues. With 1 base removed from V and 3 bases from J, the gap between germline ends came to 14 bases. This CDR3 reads CASSLQSGGSYEQYF. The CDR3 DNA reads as TGTGCCAGCAGCTTGCAATCTGGAGGAAGCTACGAGCAGTACTTC.

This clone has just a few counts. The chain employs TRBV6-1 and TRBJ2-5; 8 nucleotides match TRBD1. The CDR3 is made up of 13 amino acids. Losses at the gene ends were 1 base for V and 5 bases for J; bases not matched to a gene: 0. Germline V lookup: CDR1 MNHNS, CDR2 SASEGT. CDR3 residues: CASSEDRGETQYF. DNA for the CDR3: TGTGCCAGCAGTGAAGACAGGGGGGAGACCCAGTACTTC.

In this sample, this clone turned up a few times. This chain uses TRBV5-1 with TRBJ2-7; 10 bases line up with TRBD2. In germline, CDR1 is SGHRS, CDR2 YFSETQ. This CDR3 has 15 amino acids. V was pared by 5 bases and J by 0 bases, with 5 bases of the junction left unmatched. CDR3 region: CASRLAGGSSYEQYF. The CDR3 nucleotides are TGCGCCAGCAGGTTAGCGGGAGGTAGCTCCTACGAGCAGTACTTC.

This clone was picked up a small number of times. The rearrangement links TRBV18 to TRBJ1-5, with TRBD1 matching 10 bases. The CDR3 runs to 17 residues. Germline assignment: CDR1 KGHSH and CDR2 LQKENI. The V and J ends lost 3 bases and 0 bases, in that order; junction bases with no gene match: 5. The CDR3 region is CASSPGQGSYSNQPQHF. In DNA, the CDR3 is TGTGCCAGCTCACCGGGACAGGGGTCCTATAGCAATCAGCCCCAGCATTTT.

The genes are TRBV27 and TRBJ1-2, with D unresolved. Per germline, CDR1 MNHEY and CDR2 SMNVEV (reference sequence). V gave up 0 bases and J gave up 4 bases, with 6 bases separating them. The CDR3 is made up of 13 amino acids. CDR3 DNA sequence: TGTGCCAGCAGTTTATCCCTATCCTATGGCTACACCTTC. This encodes CASSLSLSYGYTF.

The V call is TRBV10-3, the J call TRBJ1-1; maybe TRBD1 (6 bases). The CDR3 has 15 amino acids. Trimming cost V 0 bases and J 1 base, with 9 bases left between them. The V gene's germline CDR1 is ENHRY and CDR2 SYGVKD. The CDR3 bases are TGTGCCATCAGTGAGTCCAGGGACACGAACACTGAAGCTTTCTTT. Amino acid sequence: CAISESRDTNTEAFF.

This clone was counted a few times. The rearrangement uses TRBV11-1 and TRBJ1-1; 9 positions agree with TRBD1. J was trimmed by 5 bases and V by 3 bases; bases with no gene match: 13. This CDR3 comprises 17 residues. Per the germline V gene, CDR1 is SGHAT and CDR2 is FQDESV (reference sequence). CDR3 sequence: CASSFVAGQGERTEAFF. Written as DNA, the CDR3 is TGTGCCAGCAGCTTTGTTGCGGGACAGGGAGAGCGAACTGAAGCTTTCTTT.

CDR3 nucleotides: TGTGCCAGCAGCCCTGCACCGGGAGGGCCCTACGAGCAGTACTTC. It translates to CASSPAPGGPYEQYF. The chain is built from TRBV2 and TRBJ2-7; the match to TRBD2 covers 8 bases. CDR1 and CDR2 (germline): SNHLY, FYNNEI. The CDR3 extends over 15 amino acids. The trim removed 6 bases at V and 2 bases at J, leaving 9 bases unmatched.

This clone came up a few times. The CDR3 protein is CASSPVGTSGGLNEQFF. The CDR3 bases are TGTGCCAGCAGCCCAGTAGGGACTAGCGGGGGACTAAATGAGCAGTTCTTC. This chain connects TRBV7-7 to TRBJ2-1; 14 nucleotides agree with TRBD2. In germline, CDR1 is SSHAT, CDR2 FNYEAQ (reference sequence). The CDR3 loop spans 17 amino acids. Trimming at V came to 5 bases and at J to 7 bases, leaving 10 bases not matched to a gene.

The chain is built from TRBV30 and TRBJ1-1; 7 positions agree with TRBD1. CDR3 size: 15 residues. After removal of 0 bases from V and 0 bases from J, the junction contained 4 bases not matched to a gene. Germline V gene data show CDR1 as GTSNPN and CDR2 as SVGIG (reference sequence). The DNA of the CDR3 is TGTGCCTGGAGTGTCCAGGGGGTGGTGAACACTGAAGCTTTCTTT. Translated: CAWSVQGVVNTEAFF.